These T cell receptor beta chains were read from a single sample in a study of T cell responses to AZD1222 COVID-19 vaccine. Clones were sequenced by immunoSEQ multiplex PCR, and TCRdb holds only the in-frame ones, with some missing. The table has about 100,000 clones, around 87% seen once. The sample in question was peripheral blood, obtained on day 0 of AZD1222 vaccination. These receptors were taken from an adult in good health. The CDR3 runs from the conserved cysteine through the conserved F or W. Each record gives: D gene, clone size, J gene, V gene, CDR3 protein, CDR3 DNA. D genes are given only for firm matches. Clone sizes are given selectively: once, few, many, or a class where the clone is expanded.

>-|-|TRBJ2-2|TRBV7-9
CASSPGPNTGELFF
TGTGCCAGCAGCCCGGGACCAAACACCGGGGAGCTGTTTTTT
>TRBD1|-|TRBJ2-2|TRBV5-1
CASRSGTGENGELFF
TGCGCCAGCAGATCCGGGACAGGGGAAAACGGGGAGCTGTTTTTT
>-|-|TRBJ1-1|TRBV25-1
CASRDSVNTEAFF
TGTGCCAGCAGAGACAGCGTGAACACTGAAGCTTTCTTT
>TRBD2|-|TRBJ2-3|TRBV30
CAWSLAGGFTDTQYF
TGTGCCTGGAGTTTAGCGGGGGGGTTCACAGATACGCAGTATTTT
>-|-|TRBJ1-2|TRBV3-1/TRBV3-2
CASSQLDINGYTF
TGTGCCAGCAGCCAACTTGACATTAATGGCTACACCTTC
>-|-|TRBJ1-2|TRBV30
CAWSGNYGYTF
TGTGCCTGGAGTGGAAACTATGGCTACACCTTC
>-|-|TRBJ2-2|TRBV5-1
CASSRSGSNTGELFF
TGCGCCAGCAGCCGATCGGGGTCGAACACCGGGGAGCTGTTTTTT
>-|-|TRBJ1-1|TRBV21-1
CASSKGTGRPDSTEAFF
TGTGCCAGCAGCAAAGGAACAGGTCGTCCTGATTCCACTGAAGCTTTCTTT
>-|-|TRBJ1-3|TRBV7-9
CASSLTATGNTIYF
TGTGCCAGCAGCTTAACAGCCACTGGAAACACCATATATTTT
>-|-|TRBJ1-2|TRBV6-5
CASSYKGPNYGYTF
TGTGCCAGCAGTTACAAGGGTCCTAACTATGGCTACACCTTC
>-|-|TRBJ2-7|TRBV27
CASRTVGHEQYF
TGTGCCAGCAGGACAGTCGGCCACGAGCAGTACTTC
>TRBD1|-|TRBJ1-6|TRBV6-2/TRBV6-3
CASSYRQGGSPLHF
TGTGCCAGCAGTTACCGACAGGGGGGTTCACCCCTCCACTTT
>TRBD1|-|TRBJ2-4|TRBV15
CATSRIGTGGGSYF
TGTGCCACCAGCAGGATAGGGACAGGGGGCGGTTCGTACTTC
>TRBD2|once|TRBJ2-7|TRBV3-1/TRBV3-2
CASSPGLVGNLEQYF
TGTGCCAGCAGCCCAGGACTAGTTGGGAACCTCGAGCAGTACTTC
>TRBD1|-|TRBJ2-7|TRBV28
CASSSPPGTGYREQYF
TGTGCCAGCAGTTCGCCTCCCGGGACAGGGTATAGGGAGCAGTACTTC
>TRBD1|-|TRBJ2-5|TRBV29-1
CSAEDRDGETQYF
TGCAGCGCCGAGGACAGGGACGGAGAGACCCAGTACTTC
>-|-|TRBJ1-1|TRBV7-2
CASSFTEDTEAFF
TGTGCCAGCAGTTTCACAGAGGACACTGAAGCTTTCTTT
>-|-|TRBJ1-1|TRBV5-1
CASKRDRTGTEAFF
TGCGCCAGCAAAAGGGACCGGACGGGCACTGAAGCTTTCTTT
>TRBD1|-|TRBJ1-2|TRBV27
CASSRLSGQGERGYTF
TGTGCCAGCAGTCGATTATCGGGACAGGGGGAGAGGGGCTACACCTTC
>TRBD1|-|TRBJ1-1|TRBV3-1/TRBV3-2
CASSLPTGHEAFF
TGTGCCAGCAGCCTACCGACAGGGCACGAAGCTTTCTTT
>-|-|TRBJ2-1|TRBV19
CASSNQPAAYNEQFF
TGTGCCAGTAGTAACCAGCCAGCCGCCTACAATGAGCAGTTCTTC
>-|few|TRBJ1-5|TRBV6-1
CASSDRVYQPQHF
TGTGCCAGCAGTGACAGGGTTTATCAGCCCCAGCATTTT
>TRBD1|-|TRBJ2-2|TRBV5-4
CASSLAPGQGASGELFF
TGTGCCAGCAGCTTGGCTCCTGGGCAGGGGGCATCCGGGGAGCTGTTTTTT
>TRBD1|-|TRBJ1-1|TRBV6-5
CASSWADRGNTEAFF
TGTGCCAGCAGTTGGGCGGACAGGGGGAACACTGAAGCTTTCTTT
>-|-|TRBJ1-1|TRBV30
CAWSWPGRATEAFF
TGTGCCTGGAGTTGGCCAGGGAGGGCGACTGAAGCTTTCTTT
>TRBD1|few|TRBJ1-5|TRBV6-8
CASPGQGRNQPQHF
TGTGCCAGCCCTGGACAGGGGAGAAATCAGCCCCAGCATTTT
>-|-|TRBJ1-4|TRBV29-1
CSVDLGEKLFF
TGCAGCGTTGACCTGGGGGAAAAACTGTTTTTT
>-|-|TRBJ2-2|TRBV11-2
CASGTTNTGELFF
TGTGCCAGCGGGACCACAAACACCGGGGAGCTGTTTTTT
>-|-|TRBJ1-5|TRBV12-3/TRBV12-4
CASSSNSNQPQHF
TGTGCCAGCAGTTCAAATAGCAATCAGCCCCAGCATTTT
>-|-|TRBJ2-2|TRBV6-5
CASLRWGLGTGELFF
TGTGCCAGCCTAAGGTGGGGGCTCGGAACCGGGGAGCTGTTTTTT
>-|once|TRBJ1-6|TRBV2
CASSDYSQLLHF
TGTGCCAGCAGTGACTACTCCCAGCTCCTCCACTTT
>TRBD2|-|TRBJ2-1|TRBV19
CARNEGLAAGNEQFF
TGTGCCAGGAATGAGGGGCTAGCGGCCGGCAATGAGCAGTTCTTC
>-|-|TRBJ1-4|TRBV30
CAWSGKGDEKLFF
TGTGCCTGGAGTGGTAAGGGGGATGAAAAACTGTTTTTT
>-|-|TRBJ1-2|TRBV7-9
CASSRDGYGYTF
TGTGCCAGCAGCCGCGACGGGTATGGCTACACCTTC
>TRBD1|-|TRBJ1-5|TRBV28
CASSFWTGRDQPQHF
TGTGCCAGCAGTTTTTGGACAGGGAGGGATCAGCCCCAGCATTTT
>-|-|TRBJ2-3|TRBV25-1
CASSELSSTDTQYF
TGTGCCAGCAGTGAATTATCCAGCACAGATACGCAGTATTTT
>-|-|TRBJ2-1|TRBV29-1
CSVDPAGVGNEQFF
TGCAGCGTTGATCCTGCTGGGGTTGGAAATGAGCAGTTCTTC
>-|-|TRBJ1-1|TRBV19
CASSIQGNTEAFF
TGTGCCAGTAGTATTCAGGGGAACACTGAAGCTTTCTTT
>TRBD1|-|TRBJ1-4|TRBV18
CASSEGQSNEKLFF
TGTGCCAGCTCAGAGGGACAGAGTAATGAAAAACTGTTTTTT
>-|-|TRBJ2-3|TRBV9
CASSPSGDLVPYF
TGTGCCAGCAGCCCCTCGGGGGACCTCGTTCCGTATTTT
>-|-|TRBJ2-3|TRBV7-2
CASSFYGASTDTQYF
TGTGCCAGCAGCTTTTACGGGGCCAGCACAGATACGCAGTATTTT